The clone carrying this T cell receptor beta chain has only a few counts. Its specificity is unknown. The entry originates in a study of OX40 agonist ivuxolimab in advanced cancers. Study information: Participants averaged approximately 60 years of age (range roughly 23 to 90) and were around 85% male.

Points from the study as a whole: It was not determined which antigens were specifically recognized by the peripheral T cells that had undergone clonal expansion.

In germline, CDR1 is LNHDA, CDR2 SQIVND (reference sequence). This CDR3 comprises 13 residues. V shed 4 bases and J shed 4 bases, with 9 bases lying between them. Method: immunoSEQ multiplex PCR; TCRdb's copy keeps in-frame clones and lacks some. The table has under 80,000 clones, 70% to 90% seen once; the top ten hold 15% to 20%. The TCR sequence derives from an adult with an advanced solid tumor such as melanoma, head and neck, liver or kidney cancer. This specimen was CD4+ or CD8+ T cells sorted from blood, taken in a trial of the OX40 agonist ivuxolimab. The V and J genes are TRBV19 and TRBJ2-3; TRBD2 might be the D (6 bases). DNA for the CDR3: TGTGCCAGTAGTAGCGGGATCCCAGATACGCAGTATTTT. Its protein is CASSSGIPDTQYF.